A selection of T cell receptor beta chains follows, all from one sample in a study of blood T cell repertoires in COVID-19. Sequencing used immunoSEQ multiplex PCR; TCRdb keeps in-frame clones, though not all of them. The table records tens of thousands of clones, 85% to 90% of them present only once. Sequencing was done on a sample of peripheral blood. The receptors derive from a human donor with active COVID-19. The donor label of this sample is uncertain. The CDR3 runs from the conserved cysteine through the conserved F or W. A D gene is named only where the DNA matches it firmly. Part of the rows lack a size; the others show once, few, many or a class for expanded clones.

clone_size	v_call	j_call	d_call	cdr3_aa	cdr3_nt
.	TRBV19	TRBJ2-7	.	CASSRDLAAYEQYF	TGTGCCAGTAGTAGGGATCTAGCAGCCTACGAGCAGTACTTC
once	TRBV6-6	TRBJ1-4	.	CASSYRTAINEKLFF	TGTGCCAGCAGTTACCGGACAGCGATTAATGAAAAACTGTTTTTT
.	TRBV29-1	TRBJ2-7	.	CSVVTNYEQYF	TGCAGCGTTGTGACAAACTACGAGCAGTACTTC
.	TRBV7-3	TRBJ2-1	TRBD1	CASSTRGQAYNEQFF	TGTGCCAGCAGCACACGAGGACAGGCCTACAATGAGCAGTTCTTC
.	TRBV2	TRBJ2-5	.	CASSVQRRETQYF	TGTGCCAGCAGTGTCCAGCGAAGAGAGACCCAGTACTTC
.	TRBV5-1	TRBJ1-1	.	CASGSGGVNTEAFF	TGCGCCAGCGGGTCCGGCGGGGTGAACACTGAAGCTTTCTTT
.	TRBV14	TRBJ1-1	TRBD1	CASSQRRDRYKNTEAFF	TGTGCCAGCAGCCAACGCCGGGACAGATACAAGAACACTGAAGCTTTCTTT
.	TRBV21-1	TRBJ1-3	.	CASRKGRSSGNTIYF	TGTGCCAGCAGGAAAGGCAGATCCTCTGGAAACACCATATATTTT
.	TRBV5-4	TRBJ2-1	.	CASSSTRSSYNEQFF	TGTGCCAGCAGCTCGACCCGGAGCTCCTACAATGAGCAGTTCTTC
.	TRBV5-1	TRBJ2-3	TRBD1	CASSLEGAADTQYF	TGCGCCAGCAGCTTGGAGGGGGCCGCAGATACGCAGTATTTT
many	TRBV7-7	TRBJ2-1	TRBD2	CASSSGLAAYNEQFF	TGTGCTAGCAGCTCGGGACTAGCGGCCTACAATGAGCAGTTCTTC
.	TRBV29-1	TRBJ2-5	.	CSVDQGETQYF	TGCAGCGTTGACCAGGGAGAGACCCAGTACTTC
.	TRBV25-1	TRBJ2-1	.	CASRTPGAHNEQFF	TGTGCCAGCAGAACACCTGGAGCGCACAATGAGCAGTTCTTC
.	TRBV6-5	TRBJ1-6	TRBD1	CASTTGGNYNSPLHF	TGTGCCAGCACTACAGGGGGAAACTATAATTCACCCCTCCACTTT
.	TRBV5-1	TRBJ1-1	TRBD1	CASSLGGQGTEAFF	TGCGCCAGCAGCTTGGGTGGACAGGGCACTGAAGCTTTCTTT
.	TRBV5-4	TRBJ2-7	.	CASSLRGAVRGEQYF	TGTGCCAGCAGCCTCCGGGGGGCGGTTAGGGGCGAGCAGTACTTC
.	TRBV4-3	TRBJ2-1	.	CASSQDSRGAYNEQFF	TGCGCCAGCAGCCAAGATTCCAGGGGAGCCTACAATGAGCAGTTCTTC
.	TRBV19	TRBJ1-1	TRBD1	CASSFRGAAEAFF	TGTGCCAGTAGTTTCAGGGGGGCCGCTGAAGCTTTCTTT
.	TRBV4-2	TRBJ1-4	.	CASSRNRATNEKLFF	TGTGCCAGCAGCCGAAACAGGGCGACTAATGAAAAACTGTTTTTT
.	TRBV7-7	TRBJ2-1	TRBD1	CASSLGGGTGSNNEQFF	TGTGCTAGCAGCTTGGGTGGGGGGACAGGGTCGAACAATGAGCAGTTCTTC
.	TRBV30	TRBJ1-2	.	CAWTGQPFNYGYTF	TGTGCCTGGACAGGACAGCCGTTTAACTATGGCTACACCTTC
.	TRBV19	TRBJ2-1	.	CASSTTSGLFGEQFF	TGTGCCAGTAGTACGACATCCGGCCTATTTGGTGAGCAGTTCTTC
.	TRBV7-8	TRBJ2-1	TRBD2	CASSLGGDYIYNEQFF	TGTGCCAGCAGCTTAGGAGGGGACTATATTTACAATGAGCAGTTCTTC
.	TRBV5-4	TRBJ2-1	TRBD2	CASSLAAGINNEQFF	TGTGCCAGCAGCTTAGCAGCGGGGATCAACAATGAGCAGTTCTTC
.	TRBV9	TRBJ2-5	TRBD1	CASSAQGAKETQYF	TGTGCCAGCAGCGCACAGGGGGCGAAGGAGACCCAGTACTTC
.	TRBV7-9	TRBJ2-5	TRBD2	CASSLGTTPGGTQYF	TGTGCCAGCAGCTTGGGGACTACCCCGGGGGGGACCCAGTACTTC
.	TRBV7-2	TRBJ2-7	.	CANGTGSNNEQYF	TGTGCCAACGGAACCGGGAGTAATAACGAGCAGTACTTC
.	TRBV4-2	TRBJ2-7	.	CASSQAASRSEQYF	TGTGCCAGCAGCCAAGCCGCGAGTCGGTCCGAGCAGTACTTC
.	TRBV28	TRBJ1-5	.	CASSLGGTSNQPQHF	TGTGCCAGCAGTTTGGGAGGGACCAGCAATCAGCCCCAGCATTTT
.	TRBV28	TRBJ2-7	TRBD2	CASSNHPRTSGSVGYEQYF	TGTGCCAGCAGTAACCATCCCCGGACTAGCGGGAGCGTAGGGTACGAGCAGTACTTC
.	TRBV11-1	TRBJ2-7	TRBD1	CASSPRQGALSYEQYF	TGTGCCAGCAGCCCCAGACAGGGTGCCCTTTCCTACGAGCAGTACTTC
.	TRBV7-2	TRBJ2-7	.	CASSAAGNSYEQYF	TGTGCCAGCAGCGCAGCGGGCAACTCCTACGAGCAGTACTTC
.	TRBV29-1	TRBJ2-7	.	CSEAANSYEQYF	TGCAGCGAGGCGGCCAACTCCTACGAGCAGTACTTC
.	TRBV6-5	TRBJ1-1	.	CASTLMTGNTEAFF	TGTGCCAGCACTTTAATGACAGGAAACACTGAAGCTTTCTTT
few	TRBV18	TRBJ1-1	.	CASSLDRNTEAFF	TGTGCCAGCTCACTCGACAGGAACACTGAAGCTTTCTTT